This TCR beta chain was captured in a study of CXCR3-negative and CXCR3-positive naive CD8 T cells. The germline CDR1 and CDR2 sequences are MNHEY and SVGEGT. The CDR3 length is 14 residues. Study results and limitations: The naive subsets expressed comparable surface CD5, and the authors inferred TCR strength from TRB CDR3 properties. Compared with CXCR3-negative naive cells, CXCR3-positive naive cells showed more hydrophobic TRB CDR3s. Sequencing showed both naive subsets with comparably high diversity, and memory CD8+ cells much lower.

A CD45RO-CCR7+CD27+CD95- profile was what naive CD8+ T cells displayed. A remark on this clonotype: As yet, its antigen is unknown.

All TRB cDNA libraries came from 5' RACE performed with UMI labels. TCRdb re-called the 5' RACE reads and shows each CDR3 protein once, DNA omitted. The sample totals 150,000 to 160,000 distinct CDR3 sequences. The sequence was collected from a human donor in good health. Some clones in this sample may be carry-over from other donors' samples. V is TRBV6-2 or TRBV6-3 and J is TRBJ2-2; absent DNA, TCRdb's TRBD1 call cannot be checked. The sample taken for sequencing was naive CXCR3+ CD8+ T cells from blood. Indicated subset: CD45RO-CCR7+CD27+CD95- naive CD8+ T cells expressing CXCR3 (TNR3+). The CDR3 spells CASSYGQGSGELFF.